These T cell receptor beta chains were read from a single sample in a study of blood T cell repertoires in COVID-19. The repertoire was sequenced with immunoSEQ multiplex PCR; TCRdb's copy has only in-frame clones and lacks some. The table lists 250,000 or so clones, under 85% of them singletons. Sequencing was done on a sample of PBMCs or T cells enriched from blood (not recorded which). These receptors came from a man aged 55 to 70 who had recovered from COVID-19. CDR3s include the opening cysteine and the closing phenylalanine or tryptophan. A D gene is named only where the DNA matches it firmly. Only some rows state a clone size, as once, few, many or a class for expanded clones.

D gene	V gene	J gene	clone size	CDR3 protein	CDR3 DNA
-	TRBV3-1/TRBV3-2	TRBJ2-3	-	CASSQGTNTDTQYF	TGTGCCAGCAGCCAAGGGACTAACACAGATACGCAGTATTTT
TRBD2	TRBV7-2	TRBJ2-7	-	CASSTLLGTTYEQYF	TGTGCCAGCAGCACTCTCCTTGGGACTACCTACGAGCAGTACTTC
-	TRBV18	TRBJ1-3	-	CASSPEGVTGNTIYF	TGTGCCAGCTCACCAGAAGGGGTAACTGGAAACACCATATATTTT
-	TRBV5-6	TRBJ2-7	-	CASSLVRGGYEQYF	TGTGCCAGCAGCTTGGTACGAGGGGGCTACGAGCAGTACTTC
-	TRBV6-2/TRBV6-3	TRBJ1-1	few	CASSYSRAQTEAFF	TGTGCCAGCAGTTACAGCAGGGCGCAGACTGAAGCTTTCTTT
TRBD2	TRBV9	TRBJ2-7	-	CASSVATSGAYEQYF	TGTGCCAGCAGCGTAGCGACTAGCGGAGCCTACGAGCAGTACTTC
TRBD2	TRBV6-1	TRBJ2-3	-	CASSEKAGGPDTQYF	TGTGCCAGCAGTGAAAAAGCGGGGGGGCCAGATACGCAGTATTTT
TRBD2	TRBV18	TRBJ2-7	-	CASSPRSGGGYEQYF	TGTGCCAGCTCACCTAGAAGCGGGGGAGGCTACGAGCAGTACTTC
TRBD2	TRBV7-6	TRBJ2-2	-	CASSLSGGAGGELFF	TGTGCCAGCAGCCTTAGCGGGGGGGCCGGCGGGGAGCTGTTTTTT
-	TRBV6-6	TRBJ1-5	once	CASSYPGQEEPQHF	TGTGCCAGCAGTTACCCCGGGCAGGAGGAGCCCCAGCATTTT
-	TRBV30	TRBJ1-5	-	CAWSAGETQPQHF	TGTGCCTGGAGTGCGGGGGAAACGCAGCCCCAGCATTTT
-	TRBV12-5	TRBJ2-1	-	CASGGGTSNEQFF	TGTGCTAGTGGTGGGGGGACTTCGAATGAGCAGTTCTTC
TRBD2	TRBV7-2	TRBJ2-7	-	CASSLLAGGTYSYEQYF	TGTGCCAGCAGCTTACTAGCGGGGGGTACATACTCCTACGAGCAGTACTTC
-	TRBV6-5	TRBJ2-3	-	CASARQVLVPDTQYF	TGTGCCAGCGCCCGACAGGTTTTAGTCCCAGATACGCAGTATTTT
-	TRBV24-1	TRBJ1-5	-	CATGGGYSNQPQHF	TGTGCCACGGGGGGGGGTTATAGCAATCAGCCCCAGCATTTT
-	TRBV4-3	TRBJ1-4	-	CASRPSLRGSNEKLFF	TGCGCCAGCAGGCCTTCCCTCAGGGGATCTAATGAAAAACTGTTTTTT
-	TRBV7-9	TRBJ2-7	once	CASSPGTPREQYF	TGTGCCAGCAGCCCCGGGACTCCCCGGGAGCAGTACTTC
TRBD1	TRBV28	TRBJ1-4	-	CASSSTGGVEKLFF	TGTGCCAGCAGTTCGACAGGGGGAGTTGAAAAACTGTTTTTT
-	TRBV5-1	TRBJ1-1	-	CASSLDTGTNTEAFF	TGCGCCAGCAGCCTCGACACAGGGACGAACACTGAAGCTTTCTTT
-	TRBV7-9	TRBJ1-6	-	CASSPDTGNSPLHF	TGTGCCAGCAGCCCGGACACGGGCAATTCACCCCTCCACTTT
TRBD1	TRBV11-3	TRBJ1-1	-	CASRDRLLNTEAFF	TGTGCCAGCAGGGACAGGCTGCTGAACACTGAAGCTTTCTTT
TRBD1	TRBV2	TRBJ1-2	once	CASSDQGAGYGYTF	TGTGCCAGCAGTGACCAGGGGGCTGGCTATGGCTACACCTTC
TRBD1	TRBV4-3	TRBJ1-3	few	CASSQDNRGFLNTIYF	TGCGCCAGCAGCCAAGATAACAGGGGGTTCCTTAACACCATATATTTT
-	TRBV2	TRBJ1-2	-	CASSEEANYGYTF	TGTGCCAGCAGCGAGGAGGCTAACTATGGCTACACCTTC
-	TRBV18	TRBJ2-2	-	CASSPSTPNTGELFF	TGTGCCAGCTCACCAAGTACACCGAACACCGGGGAGCTGTTTTTT
-	TRBV4-3	TRBJ1-2	few	CASSLDTGYGYTF	TGCGCCAGCAGCCTAGACACTGGCTATGGCTACACCTTC
TRBD1	TRBV18	TRBJ1-6	-	CASSRDRDNSPLHF	TGTGCCAGCTCACGGGACAGGGACAATTCACCCCTCCACTTT
TRBD1	TRBV5-6	TRBJ1-1	few	CASSWDRASTEAFF	TGTGCCAGCAGCTGGGACAGGGCGAGCACTGAAGCTTTCTTT
-	TRBV2	TRBJ1-5	-	CASSEEEYQPQHF	TGTGCCAGCAGTGAAGAGGAGTATCAGCCCCAGCATTTT